The clone carrying this TCR beta chain has just a few counts. These data come from a study of patients and donors after allogeneic stem cell transplantation. TCRdb used MiXCR to reprocess the RT-PCR reads, holding one entry per CDR3 protein. The sample yields some 200,000 distinct CDR3 sequences, roughly 40% seen once. CDR3 size: 13 residues. V was cut by 8 bases and J by 3 bases, with 11 bases left in between. This sequence was found in a human donor who was either an allogeneic HSCT recipient or a stem cell or donor lymphocyte infusion donor (not recorded which). It is not recorded whose cells these are; they may come from a transplant donor. The material sequenced was blood, either unsorted or a sorted T cell fraction (not recorded which). The rearrangement joins TRBV12-3 or TRBV12-4 to TRBJ1-5; D remains ambiguous. The CDR3 DNA reads TGTGCCAGCGCCCCGGGGTACAATCAGCCCCAGCATTTT. Protein product: CASAPGYNQPQHF.